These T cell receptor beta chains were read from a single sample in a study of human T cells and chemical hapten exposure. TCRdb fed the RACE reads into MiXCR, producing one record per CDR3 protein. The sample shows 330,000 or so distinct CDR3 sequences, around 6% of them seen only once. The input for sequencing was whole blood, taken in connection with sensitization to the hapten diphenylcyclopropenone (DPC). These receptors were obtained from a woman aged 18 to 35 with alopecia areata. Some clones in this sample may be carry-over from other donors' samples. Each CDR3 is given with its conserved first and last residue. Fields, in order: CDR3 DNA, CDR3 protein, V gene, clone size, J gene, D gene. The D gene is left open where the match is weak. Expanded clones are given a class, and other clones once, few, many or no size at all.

cdr3_nt: TGTGCCAGTAGTATCAGAGCGGGGGGGCTTCTCGAGCAGTACTTC; cdr3_aa: CASSIRAGGLLEQYF; v_call: TRBV19; clone_size: NA; j_call: TRBJ2-7; d_call: TRBD2
cdr3_nt: TGTGCCAGCAGCCAGGAGTCGGGGGGCCCAGATACGCAGTATTTT; cdr3_aa: CASSQESGGPDTQYF; v_call: TRBV13; clone_size: NA; j_call: TRBJ2-3; d_call: NA
cdr3_nt: TGTGCCAGCAGTGAATGGCCAGGGGCTACTGAAGCTTTCTTT; cdr3_aa: CASSEWPGATEAFF; v_call: TRBV2; clone_size: NA; j_call: TRBJ1-1; d_call: NA
cdr3_nt: TGTGCCAGCAGCTCACGAACAAGAGACAAGGGGAAACGGAGAAACATTCAGTACTTC; cdr3_aa: CASSSRTRDKGKRRNIQYF; v_call: TRBV21-1; clone_size: NA; j_call: TRBJ2-4; d_call: NA
cdr3_nt: TGTGCCAGCAGCCAAGATAACAGGGGAGCTTTCTTT; cdr3_aa: CASSQDNRGAFF; v_call: TRBV3-1; clone_size: many; j_call: TRBJ1-1; d_call: TRBD1
cdr3_nt: TGTGCCAGCAGCCTACCCAGCGGGGGGTTTACTAACAATGAGCAGTTCTTC; cdr3_aa: CASSLPSGGFTNNEQFF; v_call: TRBV7-8; clone_size: NA; j_call: TRBJ2-1; d_call: TRBD2
cdr3_nt: TGTGCCAGCAGCCCGAGCGGCGGGGTCGGGAATGAGCAGTTCTTC; cdr3_aa: CASSPSGGVGNEQFF; v_call: TRBV7-2; clone_size: NA; j_call: TRBJ2-1; d_call: NA
cdr3_nt: TGTGCCAGCAGCCCCCGACATGCACCGAACACTGAAGCTTTCTTT; cdr3_aa: CASSPRHAPNTEAFF; v_call: TRBV5-7; clone_size: many; j_call: TRBJ1-1; d_call: NA
cdr3_nt: TGTGCCAGCGGACTCAAAATCTCTGGGGCCAACGTCCTGACTTTC; cdr3_aa: CASGLKISGANVLTF; v_call: TRBV5-5; clone_size: NA; j_call: TRBJ2-6; d_call: NA
cdr3_nt: TGTGCCAGCTCACCACTACGGGTTATAGAGGGACAGTTCTTC; cdr3_aa: CASSPLRVIEGQFF; v_call: TRBV18; clone_size: NA; j_call: TRBJ2-1; d_call: NA
cdr3_nt: TGTGCCAGCAGCTCCGGCGCGGCCCCCCGCGAGCAGTACTTC; cdr3_aa: CASSSGAAPREQYF; v_call: TRBV7-2; clone_size: few; j_call: TRBJ2-7; d_call: NA
cdr3_nt: TGCGCCAGCAGCCAAGATTTTCTAGCGGCCTTCTCCTACGAGCAGTACTTC; cdr3_aa: CASSQDFLAAFSYEQYF; v_call: TRBV4-3; clone_size: many; j_call: TRBJ2-7; d_call: TRBD2
cdr3_nt: TGTGCCAGCAGGTCGGGACAGCCCGTTGAAGCTTTCTTT; cdr3_aa: CASRSGQPVEAFF; v_call: TRBV28; clone_size: NA; j_call: TRBJ1-1; d_call: TRBD1
cdr3_nt: TGTGCCAGCAGTTTTCAAGGGAACCTCGCTTTCTTT; cdr3_aa: CASSFQGNLAFF; v_call: TRBV12-3/TRBV12-4; clone_size: NA; j_call: TRBJ1-1; d_call: NA
cdr3_nt: TGTGCCAGCAGCCCAGTAGCCTTTAAGGACACTGAAGCTTTCTTT; cdr3_aa: CASSPVAFKDTEAFF; v_call: TRBV11-2; clone_size: many; j_call: TRBJ1-1; d_call: NA
cdr3_nt: TGCGCCAGCAGCCCAAGACAGCCAACTTACGAGCAGTACTTC; cdr3_aa: CASSPRQPTYEQYF; v_call: TRBV5-1; clone_size: NA; j_call: TRBJ2-7; d_call: NA
cdr3_nt: TGTGCCAGCAGCTCGGGGCTTTCCCCTGGGGCTTTCTTT; cdr3_aa: CASSSGLSPGAFF; v_call: TRBV5-6; clone_size: NA; j_call: TRBJ1-1; d_call: NA
cdr3_nt: TGTGCCAGCAGTTACTCGAGTTGGACTAATGAAAAACTGTTTTTT; cdr3_aa: CASSYSSWTNEKLFF; v_call: TRBV6-5; clone_size: few; j_call: TRBJ1-4; d_call: NA
cdr3_nt: TGTGCCAGCAGTCCCCAGGGTAGGGCTAATGAAAAACTGTTTTTT; cdr3_aa: CASSPQGRANEKLFF; v_call: TRBV12-3/TRBV12-4; clone_size: few; j_call: TRBJ1-4; d_call: NA
cdr3_nt: TGCAGTGCTAGAAGAGACAGGGGCACAGATACGCAGTATTTT; cdr3_aa: CSARRDRGTDTQYF; v_call: TRBV20-1; clone_size: few; j_call: TRBJ2-3; d_call: TRBD1
cdr3_nt: TGTGCCAGCAGCCGGGACACCGCGTCCCTCCACTTT; cdr3_aa: CASSRDTASLHF; v_call: TRBV7-9; clone_size: many; j_call: TRBJ1-6; d_call: NA
cdr3_nt: TGCAGTGCTAGCGAGGGACTTAACACCGGGGAGCTGTTTTTT; cdr3_aa: CSASEGLNTGELFF; v_call: TRBV20-1; clone_size: NA; j_call: TRBJ2-2; d_call: NA
cdr3_nt: TGTGCCAGCATTCGGACTAGCGGTTACAATGAGCAGTTCTTC; cdr3_aa: CASIRTSGYNEQFF; v_call: TRBV6-2/TRBV6-3; clone_size: few; j_call: TRBJ2-1; d_call: TRBD2
cdr3_nt: TGTGCCAGCAGTGTACAGGGGGATCAGCCCCAGCATTTT; cdr3_aa: CASSVQGDQPQHF; v_call: TRBV27; clone_size: many; j_call: TRBJ1-5; d_call: TRBD1
cdr3_nt: TGTGCCATCAGTGAGCCGGCGGACACTGAAGCTTTCTTT; cdr3_aa: CAISEPADTEAFF; v_call: TRBV10-3; clone_size: NA; j_call: TRBJ1-1; d_call: NA
cdr3_nt: TGTGCCAGCAGTTGGGCCCCCGACGGTATCTCCTATAATTCACCCCTCCACTTT; cdr3_aa: CASSWAPDGISYNSPLHF; v_call: TRBV6-2/TRBV6-3; clone_size: few; j_call: TRBJ1-6; d_call: NA
cdr3_nt: TGCAGCGTTGCGGACAGGGGGCCCGTGAGCACCGGGGAGCTGTTTTTT; cdr3_aa: CSVADRGPVSTGELFF; v_call: TRBV29-1; clone_size: few; j_call: TRBJ2-2; d_call: TRBD1
cdr3_nt: TGTGCCAGCAGTCAAGGACTAGCCGTCGGGAACATTCAGTACTTC; cdr3_aa: CASSQGLAVGNIQYF; v_call: TRBV7-2; clone_size: few; j_call: TRBJ2-4; d_call: TRBD2
cdr3_nt: TGTGCCAGCAGCAAGGGACAGGGGATCTTCGCAACTAATGAAAAACTGTTTTTT; cdr3_aa: CASSKGQGIFATNEKLFF; v_call: TRBV7-9; clone_size: few; j_call: TRBJ1-4; d_call: TRBD1
cdr3_nt: TGTGCCAGCATGGGGGGGCCAGATACGCAGTATTTT; cdr3_aa: CASMGGPDTQYF; v_call: TRBV6-2/TRBV6-3; clone_size: few; j_call: TRBJ2-3; d_call: NA
cdr3_nt: TGTGCCAGCTCACCGGGGACAGATGGTCAGCCCCAGCATTTT; cdr3_aa: CASSPGTDGQPQHF; v_call: TRBV18; clone_size: many; j_call: TRBJ1-5; d_call: TRBD1
cdr3_nt: TGTGCCAGCAGTTTAATTGCAGTCACAGATACGCAGTATTTT; cdr3_aa: CASSLIAVTDTQYF; v_call: TRBV12-3/TRBV12-4; clone_size: few; j_call: TRBJ2-3; d_call: NA
cdr3_nt: TGTGCCAGCAGTGGCGGACAGGGCCAGAGCTCCTACAATGAGCAGTTCTTC; cdr3_aa: CASSGGQGQSSYNEQFF; v_call: TRBV12-3/TRBV12-4; clone_size: NA; j_call: TRBJ2-1; d_call: TRBD1
cdr3_nt: TGTGCCAGCAGCTTAGCGGGAAGACAGAACTACGAGCAGTACTTC; cdr3_aa: CASSLAGRQNYEQYF; v_call: TRBV7-9; clone_size: few; j_call: TRBJ2-7; d_call: NA
cdr3_nt: TGTGCCAGCAGCCAAGATGGCTGGTCATACGAGCAGTACTTC; cdr3_aa: CASSQDGWSYEQYF; v_call: TRBV3-1; clone_size: NA; j_call: TRBJ2-7; d_call: NA
cdr3_nt: TGTGCCAGCAGCCAGTTGAATGGAAACACCATATATTTT; cdr3_aa: CASSQLNGNTIYF; v_call: TRBV9; clone_size: few; j_call: TRBJ1-3; d_call: NA
cdr3_nt: TGTGCCAGCTCACCATTTAGCTACCACGCTTTCTTT; cdr3_aa: CASSPFSYHAFF; v_call: TRBV18; clone_size: many; j_call: TRBJ1-1; d_call: NA
cdr3_nt: TGTGCCAGCAGCCAAGATATCGGGGGCCTGCAGTATTTT; cdr3_aa: CASSQDIGGLQYF; v_call: TRBV4-2; clone_size: NA; j_call: TRBJ2-3; d_call: NA
cdr3_nt: TGTGCCAGCAGTGAAGCGGGGGGAATCGATGAGCAGTTCTTC; cdr3_aa: CASSEAGGIDEQFF; v_call: TRBV2; clone_size: NA; j_call: TRBJ2-1; d_call: NA
cdr3_nt: TGCGCCAGCAGCCAAGAGGCTAGCGGGGCTTACACCGGGGAGCTGTTTTTT; cdr3_aa: CASSQEASGAYTGELFF; v_call: TRBV4-3; clone_size: NA; j_call: TRBJ2-2; d_call: TRBD2
cdr3_nt: TGTGCCACCAGTGACCCTACTGCGGGCCTCGGCGGGGAGCTGTTTTTT; cdr3_aa: CATSDPTAGLGGELFF; v_call: TRBV24-1; clone_size: many; j_call: TRBJ2-2; d_call: NA
cdr3_nt: TGTGCCAGCAGCCCCCGACTAGCGGGGGGGAGCACAGATACGCAGTATTTT; cdr3_aa: CASSPRLAGGSTDTQYF; v_call: TRBV7-2; clone_size: many; j_call: TRBJ2-3; d_call: TRBD2
cdr3_nt: TGTGCCAGCAGCCTAGCTGCCTACGAGCAGTACTTC; cdr3_aa: CASSLAAYEQYF; v_call: TRBV12-3/TRBV12-4; clone_size: many; j_call: TRBJ2-7; d_call: NA
cdr3_nt: TGTGTCAGCAGCAAACACAGGGGGCTAAATTCACCCCTCCACTTT; cdr3_aa: CVSSKHRGLNSPLHF; v_call: TRBV9; clone_size: NA; j_call: TRBJ1-6; d_call: TRBD1
cdr3_nt: TGTGCCAGCAGTTTAGCGCTAGGGACTGAAGCTTTCTTT; cdr3_aa: CASSLALGTEAFF; v_call: TRBV12-3/TRBV12-4; clone_size: many; j_call: TRBJ1-1; d_call: NA
cdr3_nt: TGTGCCAGCAGGGAGGGAGGATTAGACATTCAGTACTTC; cdr3_aa: CASREGGLDIQYF; v_call: TRBV7-9; clone_size: NA; j_call: TRBJ2-4; d_call: NA
cdr3_nt: TGCGCCAGCAGAGAGGGGGGCGGACTCCCCACAGATACGCAGTATTTT; cdr3_aa: CASREGGGLPTDTQYF; v_call: TRBV5-1; clone_size: NA; j_call: TRBJ2-3; d_call: NA
cdr3_nt: TGTGCCAGCAGCGACCTAGCGGGGGCCTCCAACACCGGGGAGCTGTTTTTT; cdr3_aa: CASSDLAGASNTGELFF; v_call: TRBV6-1; clone_size: NA; j_call: TRBJ2-2; d_call: TRBD2
cdr3_nt: TGTGCCAGCAGCACGGACAGGGGGAAAGCCGGGGAGCTGTTTTTT; cdr3_aa: CASSTDRGKAGELFF; v_call: TRBV27; clone_size: few; j_call: TRBJ2-2; d_call: TRBD1
cdr3_nt: TGTGCCAGCAGCGCGAGTGGAGGGGGACAGGGGGATCACACCATATATTTT; cdr3_aa: CASSASGGGQGDHTIYF; v_call: TRBV9; clone_size: many; j_call: TRBJ1-3; d_call: TRBD1
cdr3_nt: TGTGCCAGCAGTTACGATGAGACCCAGTACTTC; cdr3_aa: CASSYDETQYF; v_call: TRBV6-2/TRBV6-3; clone_size: few; j_call: TRBJ2-5; d_call: NA